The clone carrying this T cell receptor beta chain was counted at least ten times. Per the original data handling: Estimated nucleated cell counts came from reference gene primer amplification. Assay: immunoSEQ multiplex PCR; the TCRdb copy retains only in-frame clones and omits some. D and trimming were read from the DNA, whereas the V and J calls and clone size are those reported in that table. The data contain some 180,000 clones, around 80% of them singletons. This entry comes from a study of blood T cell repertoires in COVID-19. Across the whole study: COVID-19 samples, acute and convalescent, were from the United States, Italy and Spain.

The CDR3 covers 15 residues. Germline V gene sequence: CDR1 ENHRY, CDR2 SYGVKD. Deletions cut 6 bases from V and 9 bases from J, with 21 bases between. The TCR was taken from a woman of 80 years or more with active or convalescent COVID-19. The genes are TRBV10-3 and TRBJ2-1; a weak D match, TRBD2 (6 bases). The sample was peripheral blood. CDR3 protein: CAISAGKEGRSEQFF. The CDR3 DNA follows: TGTGCCATCAGCGCCGGTAAGGAGGGCAGGAGTGAGCAGTTCTTC.